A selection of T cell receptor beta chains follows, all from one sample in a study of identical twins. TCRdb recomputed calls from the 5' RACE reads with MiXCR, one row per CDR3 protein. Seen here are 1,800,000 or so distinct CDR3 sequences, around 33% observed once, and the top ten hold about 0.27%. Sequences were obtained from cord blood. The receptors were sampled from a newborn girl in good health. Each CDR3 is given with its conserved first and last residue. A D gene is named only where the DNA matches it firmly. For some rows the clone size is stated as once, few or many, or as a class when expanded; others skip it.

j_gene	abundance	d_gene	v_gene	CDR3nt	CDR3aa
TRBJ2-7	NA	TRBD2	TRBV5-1	TGCGCCAGCGCGGGACTAGCGGGGATGAAGACCAATGAGCAGTACTTC	CASAGLAGMKTNEQYF
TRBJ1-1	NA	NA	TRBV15	TGTGCCACCAGCAGAGCAGGCCCCGAAGCTTTCTTT	CATSRAGPEAFF
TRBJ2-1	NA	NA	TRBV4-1	TGCGCCAGCAGCCACTGGACAGTTAATGAGCAGTTCTTC	CASSHWTVNEQFF
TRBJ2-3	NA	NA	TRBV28	TGTGCCAGCAGTCAGGCCGGACTCTTCACAGATACGCAGTATTTT	CASSQAGLFTDTQYF
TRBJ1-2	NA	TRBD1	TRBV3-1	TGTGCCAGCAGCCAAGATTGGGGACAGGGGCGAATGGATGGCTACACCTTC	CASSQDWGQGRMDGYTF
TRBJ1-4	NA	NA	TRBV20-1	TGCAGTGCTGAAACGCCGGGTTCTAATGAAAAACTGTTTTTT	CSAETPGSNEKLFF
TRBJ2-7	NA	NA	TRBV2	TGTGCCAGCAGTGTCCAGCGGGTCGAGCAGTACTTC	CASSVQRVEQYF
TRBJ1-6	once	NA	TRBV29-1	TGCAGCGTTGCAACGTCAGGGCGTAATTCACCCCTCCACTTT	CSVATSGRNSPLHF
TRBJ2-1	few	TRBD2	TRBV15	TGTGCCACCAGCAGAGGGGCCCAATTAGCGGGGATCTACAATGAGCAGTTCTTC	CATSRGAQLAGIYNEQFF
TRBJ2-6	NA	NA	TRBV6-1	TGTGCCAGCAGTCTCTACAGCTCTGGGGCCAACGTCCGGACTTTC	CASSLYSSGANVRTF
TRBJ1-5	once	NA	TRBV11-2	TGTGCCAGCAGCCCAGCTGGCAGATATAGCAATCAGCCCCAGCATTTT	CASSPAGRYSNQPQHF
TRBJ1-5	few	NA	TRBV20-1	TGCAGTGCTAGGGGGCGGGCCTCCTTTGGGGGCAATCAGCCCCAGCATTTT	CSARGRASFGGNQPQHF
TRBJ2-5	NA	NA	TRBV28	TGTGCCAGCAGTCAAGGGGAGCGGGAGACCCAGTACTTC	CASSQGERETQYF
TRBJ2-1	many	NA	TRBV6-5	TGCGCCAGCAGCTACAGCGCGTACAATGAGCAGTTCTTC	CASSYSAYNEQFF
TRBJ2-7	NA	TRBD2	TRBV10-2	TGCGCCAGCAGTGAGTGGCTAGCGGGGAAAGACTCCTACGAGCAGTACTTC	CASSEWLAGKDSYEQYF
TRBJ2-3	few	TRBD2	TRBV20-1	TGCAGTGCTAGTTATAGCGGGGGGGCTGTCACAGATACGCAGTATTTT	CSASYSGGAVTDTQYF
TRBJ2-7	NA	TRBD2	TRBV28	TGTGCCAGCAGTACAGGACTAGGAGGTTACGAGCAGTACTTC	CASSTGLGGYEQYF
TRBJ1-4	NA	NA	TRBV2	TGTGCCAGCAGTGGCTGGGCAACTAATGAAAAACTGTTTTTT	CASSGWATNEKLFF
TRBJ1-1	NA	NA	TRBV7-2	TGTGCCAGCAGCTTCGAACCTAACACTGAAGCTTTCTTT	CASSFEPNTEAFF
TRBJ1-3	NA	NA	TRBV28	TGTGCCAGCTTGGCGGGAGGAAACACCATATATTTT	CASLAGGNTIYF
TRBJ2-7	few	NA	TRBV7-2	TGTGCCAGCAGCTTTATTAGCGGTGTATACGAGCAGTACTTC	CASSFISGVYEQYF
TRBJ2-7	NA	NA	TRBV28	TGTGCCAGCAGTCTCGGACTGTTTCCTACCTACGAGCAGTACTTC	CASSLGLFPTYEQYF
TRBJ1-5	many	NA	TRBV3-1	TGTGCCAGCAGCCACAATCAGCCCCAGCATTTT	CASSHNQPQHF
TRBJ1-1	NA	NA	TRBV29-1	TGCAGCGTTGAAAAGGGAGGAGGCACTGAAGCTTTCTTT	CSVEKGGGTEAFF
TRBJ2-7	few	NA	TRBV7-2	TGTGCCAGCAGCCGACAGACCGATACTCTATACGAGCAGTACTTC	CASSRQTDTLYEQYF
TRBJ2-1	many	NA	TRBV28	TGTGCCAGCAGGCCGGCTTACCGAGGGAAAAATGAGCAGTTCTTC	CASRPAYRGKNEQFF
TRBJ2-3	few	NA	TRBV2	TGTGCAGGGGTATTTAGCACAGATACGCAGTATTTT	CAGVFSTDTQYF
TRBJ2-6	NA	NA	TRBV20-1	TGCAGTGCCGAGAAAGACTCTGGGGCCAACGTCCTGACTTTC	CSAEKDSGANVLTF
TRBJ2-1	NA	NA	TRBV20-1	TGCAGTGCCCCCGGTCCCACCGATGAGCAGTTCTTC	CSAPGPTDEQFF
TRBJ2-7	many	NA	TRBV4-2	TGTGCCAGCAGCCAAGATCGAGGACACCACTACGAGCAGTACTTC	CASSQDRGHHYEQYF
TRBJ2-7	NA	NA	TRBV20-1	TGCAGTGCTAGCCGGTACGATCGGGACGAGCAGTACTTC	CSASRYDRDEQYF
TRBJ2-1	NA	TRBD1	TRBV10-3	TGTGCCATCAGCCCGACGACAGGGTCGAACAATGAGCAGTTCTTC	CAISPTTGSNNEQFF
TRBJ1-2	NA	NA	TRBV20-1	TGCAGTGCCTCGATTCCCAGGGGTGGCTATGGCTACACCTTC	CSASIPRGGYGYTF
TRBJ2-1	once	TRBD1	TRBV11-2	TGTGCCAGCAGCTCGCGAGCCGGGACAGGGTCATATGAGCAGTTCTTC	CASSSRAGTGSYEQFF
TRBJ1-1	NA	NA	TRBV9	TGTGCCAGCAGCGTAGGAGGGGGGTTGAACACTGAAGCTTTCTTT	CASSVGGGLNTEAFF
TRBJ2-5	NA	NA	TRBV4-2	TGTGCCAGCAGCCAAGCGGACTACGGGCAAGAGACCCAGTACTTC	CASSQADYGQETQYF
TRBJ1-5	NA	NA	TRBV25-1	TGTGCCAGCAGTGCCGCGGGGAACAATCAGCCCCAGCATTTT	CASSAAGNNQPQHF
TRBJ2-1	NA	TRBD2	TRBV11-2	TGTGCCAGCAGCTTATCTCCAAGAGGGCTAGCGGGGGCCTTACCCTACAATGAGCAGTTCTTC	CASSLSPRGLAGALPYNEQFF
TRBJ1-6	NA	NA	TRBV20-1	TGCAGTGCTAGAGGGCTACGCGGACAAAATAATTCACCCCTCCACTTT	CSARGLRGQNNSPLHF
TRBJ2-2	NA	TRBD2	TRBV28	TGTGCCAGCAGTGTCCTAGCGGGAGGTGGGAACACCGGGGAGCTGTTTTTT	CASSVLAGGGNTGELFF
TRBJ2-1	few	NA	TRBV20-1	TGCAGTGCTACACCAGTGGGGGCAGGGTCCTACAATGAGCAGTTCTTC	CSATPVGAGSYNEQFF
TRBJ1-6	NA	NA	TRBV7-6	TGTGCCAGCAGCTTCCACAGTGATTCACCCCTCCACTTT	CASSFHSDSPLHF
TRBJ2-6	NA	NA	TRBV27	TGTGCCAGCAGTTTTCTCATCGACTCTGGGGCCAACGTCCTGACTTTC	CASSFLIDSGANVLTF
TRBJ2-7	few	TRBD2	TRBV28	TGTGCCAGCAGTAAGACTAGCGGGTTCCCTCCGATCTCCTACGAGCAGTACTTC	CASSKTSGFPPISYEQYF
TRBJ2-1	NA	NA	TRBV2	TGTGCCAGCAGTTCCCGGCGGGGTTCTAAGGATGAGCAGTTCTTC	CASSSRRGSKDEQFF
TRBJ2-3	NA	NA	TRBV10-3	TGTGCCATCAGTGGGTCGAGTAGAGGCACAGATACGCAGTATTTT	CAISGSSRGTDTQYF
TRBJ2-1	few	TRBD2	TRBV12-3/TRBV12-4	TGTGCCAGCACCCAGGGACTAGCGGGTTCCCCTGCGCAGTTCTTC	CASTQGLAGSPAQFF
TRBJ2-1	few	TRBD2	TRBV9	TGTGCCAGCAGCGTAGCGGCTAGCGGGAGGATGAATGAGCAGTTCTTC	CASSVAASGRMNEQFF
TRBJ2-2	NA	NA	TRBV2	TGTGCCAGCAGTGAAAACAGGGTCACCGGGGAGCTGTTTTTT	CASSENRVTGELFF
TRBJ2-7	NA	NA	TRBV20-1	TGCAGTGCTAGAGCCCCCCAGGGTACCTACAATGAGCAGTACTTC	CSARAPQGTYNEQYF
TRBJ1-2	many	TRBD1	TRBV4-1	TGCGCCAGCAGCCAAGAGGGGACAGCTAACTATGGCTACACCTTC	CASSQEGTANYGYTF
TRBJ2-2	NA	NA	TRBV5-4	TGTGCCGACAGGCGCGGGGAGCTGTTTTTT	CADRRGELFF
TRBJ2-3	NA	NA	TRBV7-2	TGTGCCAGCAGCTTAGTGACTAGGGTAGGTACGCAGTATTTT	CASSLVTRVGTQYF
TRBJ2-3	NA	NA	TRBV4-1	TGCGCCAGCAGCCCCCCGCGTTGGCTGCTGCTGTATTTT	CASSPPRWLLLYF
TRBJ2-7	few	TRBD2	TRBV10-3	TGTGCCATCAGCCGAGCGGGCGGGCTAGCGGGCGTTTCCTACGAGCAGTACTTC	CAISRAGGLAGVSYEQYF
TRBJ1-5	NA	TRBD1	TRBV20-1	TGCAGTGCTACCCAGACAGGGCAGCCCCAGCATTTT	CSATQTGQPQHF
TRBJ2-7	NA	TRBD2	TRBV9	TGTGCCAGCAGCGTTGGGGCTAGCGGGCTCTACGAGCAGTACTTC	CASSVGASGLYEQYF
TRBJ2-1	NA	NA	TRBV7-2	TGTGCCAGCAGTTTTAAGGAGACCCAGTTCTTC	CASSFKETQFF
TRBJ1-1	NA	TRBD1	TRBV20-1	TGCAGTGCTACCTTACGGACAGGGATCATGAACACTGAAGCTTTCTTT	CSATLRTGIMNTEAFF